The TCR beta chain under discussion was sequenced for a study of shared clonotypes between healthy human individuals. Whole-study results and caveats: Of the naive CD4 clonotypes, 4% to 5% were shared across a few donors.

The CDR3 is 15 amino acids. After removal of 4 bases from V and 7 bases from J, the junction contained 9 bases not matched to a gene. Germline V gene lookup returns CDR1 SNHLY and CDR2 FYNNEI. Cells designated naive CD8 were CD45RO-negative and were positively selected for CCR7, with terminally differentiated effector memory CD45RA+ cells excluded. Here immunoSEQ multiplex PCR was the method, and the copy in TCRdb shows in-frame clones only, minus some. The sample comprises 1.5 million to 2.5 million clones, approximately 94% of which are singletons, and 1% to 1.5% rests with the top ten. This clone was recorded once. The antigen is unknown.

V usage is TRBV2 and J usage is TRBJ2-1; 8 positions match TRBD1. The clonotype was recovered from a man aged 18 to 30 in good health. Material: naive CD8+ T cells sorted from blood. CDR3: CASSGGQAVTNEQFF. CDR3 in DNA: TGTGCCAGCAGTGGGGGACAGGCTGTTACGAATGAGCAGTTCTTC. Using reference TRBV2 and TRBJ2-1 for the parts outside the CDR3, the full variable domain is EPEVTQTPSHQVTQMGQEVILRCVPISNHLYFYWYRQILGQKVEFLVSFYNNEISEKSEIFDDQFSVERPDGSNFTLKIRSTKLEDSAMYFCASSGGQAVTNEQFFGPGTRLTVL.